This T cell receptor beta chain came from a study of identical twins. This clonotype was seen a few times. The CDR3 extends over 12 amino acids. Germline-derived CDR1 and CDR2 are DFQATT and SNEGSKA (reference sequence). TCRdb redid the calling of the 5' RACE reads with MiXCR, one entry per CDR3 protein. The data show 1.5 million to 2 million distinct CDR3 sequences, about 31% seen once. This sequence originates from a newborn girl in good health. The sample taken for sequencing was cord blood. The chain combines TRBV20-1 with TRBJ2-7, with D hard to call. The DNA matches TRBJ2-5 better at its end, which makes the J call doubtful. CDR3 sequence (DNA): TGCAGTGCCCCCAAACCTTTAGAGACCCAGTACTTC. It translates to CSAPKPLETQYF.